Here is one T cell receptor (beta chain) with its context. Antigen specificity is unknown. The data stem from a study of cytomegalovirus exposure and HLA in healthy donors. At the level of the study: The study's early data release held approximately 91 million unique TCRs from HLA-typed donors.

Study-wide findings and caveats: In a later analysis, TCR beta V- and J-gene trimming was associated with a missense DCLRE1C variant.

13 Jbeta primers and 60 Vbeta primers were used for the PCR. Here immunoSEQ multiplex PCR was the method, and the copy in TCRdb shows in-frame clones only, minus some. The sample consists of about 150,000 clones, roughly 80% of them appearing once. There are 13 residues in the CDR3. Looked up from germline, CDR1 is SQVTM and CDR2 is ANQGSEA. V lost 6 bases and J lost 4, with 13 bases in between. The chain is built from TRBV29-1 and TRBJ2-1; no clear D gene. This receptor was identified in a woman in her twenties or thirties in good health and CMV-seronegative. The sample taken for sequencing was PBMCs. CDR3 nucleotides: TGCAGCGTGATGGTTACAGCTTACAATGAGCAGTTCTTC. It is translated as CSVMVTAYNEQFF.